Shown below are 25 T cell receptor beta chains from a single sample sequenced in a study of Tregs in tolerant kidney transplant recipients (dated by TCRdb to about 2019). This sample's time point label indicates: blood sample drawn before combined kidney and bone marrow transplant. The library was obtained by the immunoSEQ multiplex PCR assay. In TCRdb, the immuneACCESS table is reduced to in-frame sequences with V and J assigned. These tables do not hold every clone; where another copy was compared, an unresolved V gene accounts for under half, and the others remain unexplained. This sample lists about 110,000 clones; around 91% were detected once. Under 0.35% of the sample is held by the ten biggest clonotypes. The sample consisted of CD4+ T cells from blood, taken before the transplant. These receptors were collected from a human donor who received a combined kidney and bone marrow transplant.

The V call is TRBV29-1, the J call TRBJ2-5, with no clear D. The length of the CDR3 is 11 residues. Between the trimmed V and J ends, which lost 2 bases and 3 bases, there was a span of 4 bases. Germline values: CDR1 SQVTM, CDR2 ANQGSEA. CDR3 amino acids: CSVEPKETQYF. The CDR3 DNA sequence: TGCAGCGTTGAACCTAAAGAGACCCAGTACTTC.

The gene calls are TRBV28 and TRBJ1-5, with TRBD1 matching over 8 bases. The germline V gene has CDR1 MDHEN and CDR2 SYDVKM. The CDR3 contains 15 residues. V was clipped by 6 bases and J by 2 bases; unmatched bases: 6. CDR3 nucleotides: TGTGCCAGCAGCCCCCGGGGACAGGGCAATCAGCCCCAGCATTTT. Protein product: CASSPRGQGNQPQHF.

The chain is built from TRBV6-1 and TRBJ2-3, with 10 bases identical to TRBD1. This CDR3 contains 14 residues. Looked up from germline, CDR1 is MNHNS and CDR2 is SASEGT. Trimming removed 8 bases from V and 3 bases from J; junction bases left unmatched: 5. The CDR3 is CASRRDRGTDTQYF. CDR3 DNA: TGTGCCAGCCGCCGGGACAGGGGAACAGATACGCAGTATTTT.

V is TRBV6-4 and J is TRBJ2-3; D unclear. CDR3 size: 13 residues. Germline CDR1 and CDR2: MRHNA and SNTAGT. Trimming shortened V by 6 bases and J by 7 bases, and 14 bases separated the two germline ends. The CDR3 is CASSPSTGNTQYF. The CDR3 DNA reads as TGTGCCAGCAGCCCGTCTACGGGTAATACGCAGTATTTT.

CDR3 loop: CAWLGAGELFF. Written as DNA, the CDR3 is TGTGCCTGGCTAGGAGCCGGGGAGCTGTTTTTT. This chain links TRBV30 with TRBJ2-2; D remains ambiguous. V lost 5 bases, J lost 6 bases, and 7 bases lay in between. Germline V gives CDR1 GTSNPN, CDR2 SVGIG (reference sequence). This CDR3 region has 11 residues.

This rearrangement joins TRBV5-6 to TRBJ1-1, with a weak D call TRBD1 (5 bases). V was pared by 7 bases and J by 7 bases, with 14 bases between. Germline V CDR1 and CDR2: SGHDT, YYEEEE. The CDR3 has 12 amino acids. In DNA form, the CDR3 reads TGTGCCAGCCTTGACCCGGGGGGTGAAGCTTTCTTT. Amino acids: CASLDPGGEAFF.

There are a few counts of this clone. V is TRBV5-4 and J is TRBJ2-3; 7 bases align to TRBD1. V gave up 2 bases and J gave up 4 bases; unmatched junction bases: 4. The CDR3 contains 14 residues. Germline assignment: CDR1 SGHNT and CDR2 YYREEE (reference sequence). The CDR3 sequence: CASSFDRAADTQYF. CDR3 in DNA: TGTGCCAGCAGCTTCGACAGGGCGGCAGATACGCAGTATTTT.

The J gene is TRBJ1-1, the V gene TRBV29-1; TRBD1 agrees at 10 bases. This CDR3 region has 13 residues. Germline V CDR1 and CDR2: SQVTM, ANQGSEA. V trimming: 6 bases; J trimming: 7 bases; junction bases outside the gene matches: 8. CDR3 bases: TGCAGCGTCCAACGACAGGGGGCAGTTGAAGCTTTCTTT. Its protein is CSVQRQGAVEAFF.

The rearrangement joins TRBV7-2 to TRBJ1-5, with 9 positions matching TRBD1. V shed 2 bases and J 6 bases; nucleotides not matched to a gene: 8. Germline lookup yields CDR1 SGHTA and CDR2 FQGNSA. The CDR3 totals 16 residues. The CDR3 DNA reads as TGTGCCAGCAGCTTATTCGTGGGACAGGGTAGTCAGCCCCAGCATTTT. Amino acid sequence: CASSLFVGQGSQPQHF.

This rearrangement joins TRBV5-1 to TRBJ1-6; possibly TRBD1 for D (6 bases). The CDR3 consists of 14 residues. Germline V lookup: CDR1 SGHRS, CDR2 YFSETQ. Trimming cost V 6 bases and J 7 bases, with 14 bases left between them. CDR3: CASNTDSPNSPLHF. The DNA for the CDR3 is TGCGCCAGCAACACGGACAGCCCGAATTCACCCCTCCACTTT.

In its sample, this clone was seen once. The chain combines TRBV5-1 with TRBJ2-5; possible D gene TRBD2, 7 bases. The CDR3 covers 15 residues. Trimming pared 6 bases from V and 4 bases from J, leaving 19 bases between. CDR1 and CDR2 from the germline V gene are SGHRS and YFSETQ. CDR3 nucleotides: TGCGCCAGCACCCCCATCGGGGGGCATTCAGAGACCCAGTACTTC. It is translated as CASTPIGGHSETQYF. Together with reference TRBV5-1 and TRBJ2-5, the CDR3 gives the full variable domain: KAGVTQTPRYLIKTRGQQVTLSCSPISGHRSVSWYQQTPGQGLQFLFEYFSETQRNKGNFPGRFSGRQFSNSRSEMNVSTLELGDSALYLCASTPIGGHSETQYFGPGTRLLVL.

CDR3 sequence reads: CASSLRGHRADTQYF. The CDR3 region has the DNA TGTGCCAGCAGTTTACGGGGTCATCGAGCAGATACGCAGTATTTT. The rearrangement uses TRBV27 and TRBJ2-3; a weak D match, TRBD2 (5 bases). Germline V gene lookup returns CDR1 MNHEY and CDR2 SMNVEV (reference sequence). This CDR3 spans 15 amino acids. V shed 2 bases and J shed 4 bases, with 13 bases lying between them.

The chain uses TRBV5-1 and TRBJ2-3; D is unresolved. This CDR3 spans 13 amino acids. Germline CDR1 is SGHRS and CDR2 is YFSETQ. Trimming cost V 4 bases and J 7 bases, with 13 bases left between them. CDR3 amino acids: CASSALLRNTQYF. CDR3 coding DNA: TGCGCCAGCAGCGCCTTGTTGCGCAATACGCAGTATTTT.

The rearrangement joins TRBV19 to TRBJ1-2; 8 nucleotides match TRBD1. There are 15 residues in the CDR3. Germline CDR1 reads LNHDA; CDR2 reads SQIVND (reference sequence). After removal of 4 bases from V and 3 bases from J, the junction contained 7 bases not matched to a gene. The CDR3, as DNA: TGTGCCAGTAGTACCTGGCGACAGGGGTACTATGGCTACACCTTC. Translating it yields CASSTWRQGYYGYTF.

V is TRBV27 and J is TRBJ2-7, with 8 bases fitting TRBD1. Germline lookup yields CDR1 MNHEY and CDR2 SMNVEV (reference sequence). The CDR3 is made up of 15 amino acids. V gave up 6 bases and J gave up 2 bases; unmatched junction bases: 9. CDR3 residues: CASSSGHRGTYEQYF. CDR3 sequence (DNA): TGTGCCAGCAGCTCGGGGCACAGGGGGACCTACGAGCAGTACTTC.

V and J are TRBV2 and TRBJ2-1; a possible D gene is TRBD2 (6 bases). Trimming stripped 6 bases from V and 1 base from J, with 10 bases between. The CDR3 runs 14 residues. The germline V gene encodes CDR1 SNHLY and CDR2 FYNNEI. The CDR3 protein is CASRLEGSYNEQFF. DNA of the CDR3: TGTGCCAGCAGGCTGGAGGGGTCCTACAATGAGCAGTTCTTC.

The chain recombines TRBV7-2 with TRBJ2-5; maybe TRBD2 (6 bases). Trimming shortened V by 5 bases and J by 3 bases, and 13 bases separated the two germline ends. CDR3 length: 14 residues. Per germline, CDR1 SGHTA and CDR2 FQGNSA. DNA of the CDR3: TGTGCCAGCAGCCCTATGGGCGGGGAAGAGACCCAGTACTTC. This gives the protein CASSPMGGEETQYF.

This chain links TRBV5-4 with TRBJ2-1; TRBD2 matches 12 bases. The germline CDR1 and CDR2 sequences are SGHNT and YYREEE (reference sequence). This CDR3 comprises 16 residues. V gave up 4 bases and J gave up 7 bases; unmatched junction bases: 9. In nucleotides, the CDR3 is TGTGCCAGCAGCCCTGGTGCTAGCGGGGGGGTAAATGAGCAGTTCTTC. This encodes CASSPGASGGVNEQFF. The full variable domain, in which reference TRBV5-4 and TRBJ2-1 provide the parts outside the CDR3, is ETGVTQSPTHLIKTRGQQVTLRCSSQSGHNTVSWYQQALGQGPQFIFQYYREEENGRGNFPPRFSGLQFPNYSSELNVNALELDDSALYLCASSPGASGGVNEQFFGPGTRLTVL.

CDR3 bases: TGCGCCAGCAGCTTTGGGCCCCCGAACACTGAAGCTTTCTTT. As protein: CASSFGPPNTEAFF. The chain combines TRBV5-1 with TRBJ1-1; D not resolved. CDR3 length equals 14 residues. Germline-derived CDR1 and CDR2 are SGHRS and YFSETQ. The V end lost 2 bases, the J end lost 1 base, and 9 bases lay between the germline ends.

The gene calls are TRBV27 and TRBJ1-2; unclear D gene. This CDR3 has 13 amino acids. V lost 4 bases to trimming and J lost 6 bases, with 12 bases between them. CDR1 and CDR2 from the germline V gene are MNHEY and SMNVEV (reference sequence). In DNA form, the CDR3 reads TGTGCCAGCAGTTCCCGCAGGTATGATGGCTACACCTTC. Protein: CASSSRRYDGYTF.

This clone has only one observation. The chain recombines TRBV28 with TRBJ2-7; possible D gene TRBD1, 6 bases. CDR1 and CDR2 from the germline V gene are MDHEN and SYDVKM. The CDR3 covers 13 residues. Trimming shortened V by 9 bases and J by 2 bases, and 14 bases separated the two germline ends. The CDR3: CASTGDIAYEQYF. DNA for the CDR3: TGTGCCAGTACTGGGGACATCGCCTACGAGCAGTACTTC.

The V gene is TRBV6-6, the J gene TRBJ1-5; 8 bases map to TRBD1. V was pared by 7 bases and J by 4 bases, with 9 bases of the junction left unmatched. The CDR3 consists of 15 residues. Germline CDR1 reads MNHNY; CDR2 reads SVGAGI (reference sequence). CDR3 sequence (DNA): TGTGCCAGCATCGACGGACAGGGCCGAAATCAGCCCCAGCATTTT. Amino acid sequence: CASIDGQGRNQPQHF.

The V and J genes are TRBV5-1 and TRBJ1-5, with D perhaps matching TRBD1 (5 bases). The CDR3 has 15 residues. Trimming left V 4 bases short and J 7 bases short, with 18 bases between. Germline CDR1 SGHRS, CDR2 YFSETQ. In nucleotides, the CDR3 is TGCGCCAGCAGCCACCGGGGGGGAAGGGGACAGCCCCAGCATTTT. Its protein is CASSHRGGRGQPQHF.

The genes are TRBV5-3 and TRBJ2-7; TRBD1 agrees at 9 bases. TRBV5-3 is an ORF, with its function uncertain. The CDR3 covers 13 residues. V shed 8 bases, J shed 4 bases, and the junction held 7 bases outside the gene matches. The CDR3 here is CASSRGQGYEQYF. The CDR3 DNA reads as TGTGCCAGCAGCCGCGGACAGGGGTACGAGCAGTACTTC.

The CDR3 bases are TGCGCCAGCAGCTTACTTAGCGGGAGGGCCACCGGGGAGCTGTTTTTT. Its protein product is CASSLLSGRATGELFF. J is TRBJ2-2 and V is TRBV5-1; 11 nucleotides agree with TRBD2. Per the germline V gene, CDR1 is SGHRS and CDR2 is YFSETQ. The ends lost 2 bases at V and 4 bases at J; junction bases unmatched: 4. The CDR3 has 16 residues.